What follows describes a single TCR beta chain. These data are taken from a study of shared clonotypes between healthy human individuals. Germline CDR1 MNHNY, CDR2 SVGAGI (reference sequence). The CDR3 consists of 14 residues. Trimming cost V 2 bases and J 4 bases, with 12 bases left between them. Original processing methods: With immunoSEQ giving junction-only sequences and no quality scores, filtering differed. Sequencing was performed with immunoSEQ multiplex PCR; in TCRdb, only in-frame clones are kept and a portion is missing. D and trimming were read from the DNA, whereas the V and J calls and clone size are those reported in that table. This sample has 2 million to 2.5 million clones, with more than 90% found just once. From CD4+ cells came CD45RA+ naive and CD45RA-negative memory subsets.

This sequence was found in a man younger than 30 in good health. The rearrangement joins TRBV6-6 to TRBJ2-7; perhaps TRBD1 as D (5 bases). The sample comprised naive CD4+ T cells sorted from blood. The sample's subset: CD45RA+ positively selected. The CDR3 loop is CASSYGASPYEQYF. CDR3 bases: TGTGCCAGCAGTTACGGGGCTAGTCCTTACGAGCAGTACTTC.